One sample yielded the 31 T cell receptor beta chains listed below, sequenced in a study of T cell responses to AZD1222 COVID-19 vaccine (dated by TCRdb to the early 2020s). The time point label, as the study defines it: about 28 days (+/-7) after the second vaccine dose. Libraries came from the immunoSEQ multiplex PCR assay. Not all clones reach the TCRdb copy of this immuneACCESS table, which keeps in-frame sequences only. Checked studies attribute under half of the gap to unresolved V genes and leave the rest unexplained. This sample comprises 120,000 to 150,000 clones, roughly 90% of them detected only once. The top ten clones comprise under 2% of the sample. The sample consisted of peripheral blood, taken 28 days after the second AZD1222 dose. These receptors were obtained from an adult who received the AZD1222 COVID-19 vaccine.

The DNA for the CDR3 is TGTGCCTCTAGGGCGGGGACAGGGGCCCAGTACTTC. This encodes CASRAGTGAQYF. The rearrangement links TRBV11-3 to TRBJ2-5, with 10 bases aligning to TRBD1. The CDR3 is 12 residues long. V trimming: 11 bases; J trimming: 9 bases; junction bases outside the gene matches: 9. The germline V gene encodes CDR1 SGHNT and CDR2 YENEEA.

The gene calls are TRBV2 and TRBJ1-4; 7 bases map to TRBD1. The V gene's germline CDR1 is SNHLY and CDR2 FYNNEI. This CDR3 is 14 amino acids long. The V segment lost 4 bases and the J segment 6 bases; nucleotides outside the gene matches: 5. The CDR3 DNA follows: TGTGCCAGCAGTGCGACAGGGAACGATGAAAAACTGTTTTTT. This translates into CASSATGNDEKLFF.

This clone showed up just once. This chain uses TRBV7-3 with TRBJ2-7; no clear D. Trimming took off 2 bases at V and 6 bases at J, with 8 bases between the two ends. CDR3 length equals 12 residues. Germline values: CDR1 SGHTA, CDR2 FQGTGA. The CDR3, as DNA: TGTGCCAGCAGCTTACTTAGCTCCGAGCAGTACTTC. Translated, it gives CASSLLSSEQYF.

V usage is TRBV2 and J usage is TRBJ2-1; D is unresolved. Trimming took 6 bases from V and 6 from J, leaving 3 bases between them. From germline, CDR1 is SNHLY and CDR2 FYNNEI. This CDR3 is built from 10 residues. This CDR3 is CASRANEQFF. As DNA, the CDR3 is TGTGCCAGCAGGGCCAATGAGCAGTTCTTC.

V usage is TRBV2 and J usage is TRBJ2-7; 8 bases align to TRBD2. The CDR3 is 14 residues long. CDR1 is SNHLY and CDR2 is FYNNEI in the germline V gene. The V and J ends lost 7 bases and 2 bases, in that order; junction bases with no gene match: 7. CDR3 in amino acids: CASNLAGITYEQYF. Written as DNA, the CDR3 is TGTGCCAGCAATTTAGCGGGAATAACCTACGAGCAGTACTTC.

This clone was seen just once. V gene TRBV4-2 combines with J gene TRBJ2-1; 7 nucleotides line up with TRBD2. The CDR3 loop spans 17 amino acids. In germline, CDR1 is LGHNA, CDR2 YNFKEQ. V shed 1 base and J 0 bases; nucleotides not matched to a gene: 6. CDR3 loop: CASSQVFRGSSYNEQFF. CDR3 nucleotides: TGTGCCAGCAGCCAAGTATTTCGCGGGAGCTCCTACAATGAGCAGTTCTTC.

The J gene is TRBJ2-7, the V gene TRBV27; 11 bases match TRBD2. CDR3 length: 17 residues. Germline CDR1 is MNHEY and CDR2 is SMNVEV (reference sequence). The V and J ends lost 2 bases and 2 bases, in that order; junction bases with no gene match: 8. CDR3 in amino acids: CASSLGSGRASAYEQYF. CDR3 coding DNA: TGTGCCAGCAGTTTAGGTAGCGGGAGGGCAAGCGCCTACGAGCAGTACTTC.

V and J are TRBV10-3 and TRBJ1-1, with 9 bases aligning to TRBD1. Germline V gives CDR1 ENHRY, CDR2 SYGVKD. V lost 4 bases, J lost 2 bases, and 14 bases stayed unmatched. CDR3 length: 18 residues. The CDR3 coding sequence is TGTGCCATCAGTGGGAACAGGGGGCCTACCGGGAAAAACACTGAAGCTTTCTTT. Amino acids: CAISGNRGPTGKNTEAFF.

This clone was found once. The chain recombines TRBV6-1 with TRBJ1-5; 8 bases match TRBD1. V was clipped by 2 bases and J by 4 bases; unmatched bases: 4. Germline V lookup: CDR1 MNHNS, CDR2 SASEGT. The CDR3 contains 15 residues. The CDR3 nucleotides read TGTGCCAGCAGTGAAACGACAGGGGCGAATCAGCCCCAGCATTTT. Its translation is CASSETTGANQPQHF.

V is TRBV11-2 and J is TRBJ2-1, with 8 bases aligning to TRBD2. The germline V gene has CDR1 SGHAT and CDR2 FQNNGV. V dropped 4 bases and J dropped 4; count of bases not matched to a gene: 6. The CDR3 length is 15 residues. CDR3 nucleotides: TGTGCCAGCAGCTCGTTAGCGGGACCATACAATGAGCAGTTCTTC. Translated: CASSSLAGPYNEQFF.

The chain employs TRBV4-1 and TRBJ1-2, with 9 bases matching TRBD1. The junction had 10 bases not matched to a gene; V was cut back by 5 bases and J by 6 bases. Germline lookup yields CDR1 MGHRA and CDR2 YSYEKL. The CDR3 runs to 15 residues. DNA of the CDR3: TGCGCCAGCAGCAAAACCGGGACAGGGCGTAATGGCTACACCTTC. This encodes CASSKTGTGRNGYTF.

V is TRBV19 and J is TRBJ1-2, with D possibly matching TRBD1 (5 bases). The CDR3 is 16 residues long. Trimming left V 7 bases short and J 5 bases short, with 23 bases between. Germline CDR1 is LNHDA and CDR2 is SQIVND (reference sequence). This CDR3 reads CASTKSGGTGEYGYTF. The CDR3 DNA reads TGTGCCAGTACCAAGAGTGGGGGGACTGGGGAATATGGCTACACCTTC. Full variable domain (outside the CDR3, taken from reference TRBV19 and TRBJ1-2): DGGITQSPKYLFRKEGQNVTLSCEQNLNHDAMYWYRQDPGQGLRLIYYSQIVNDFQKGDIAEGYSVSREKKESFPLTVTSAQKNPTAFYLCASTKSGGTGEYGYTFGSGTRLTVV.

V usage is TRBV5-4 and J usage is TRBJ1-4; D call uncertain. Trimming took off 0 bases at V and 0 bases at J, with 6 bases between the two ends. The V gene's germline CDR1 is SGHNT and CDR2 YYREEE (reference sequence). The CDR3 runs to 15 residues. For the CDR3, the DNA is TGTGCCAGCAGCTTGGCCGGGACAACTAATGAAAAACTGTTTTTT. Protein: CASSLAGTTNEKLFF.

This chain connects TRBV30 to TRBJ2-1; D may be TRBD1 (5 bases). The CDR3 extends over 17 amino acids. Germline CDR1 reads GTSNPN; CDR2 reads SVGIG (reference sequence). Trimming pared 8 bases from V and 1 base from J, leaving 24 bases between. The CDR3 region is CARRAGLSPGSYNEQFF. The CDR3 region has the DNA TGTGCCAGAAGGGCAGGGTTATCCCCGGGTTCCTACAATGAGCAGTTCTTC. Variable domain in full (rest from reference TRBV30 and TRBJ2-1): SQTIHQWPATLVQPVGSPLSLECTVEGTSNPNLYWYRQAAGRGLQLLFYSVGIGQISSEVPQNLSASRPQDRQFILSSKKLLLSDSGFYLCARRAGLSPGSYNEQFFGPGTRLTVL.

The rearrangement uses TRBV11-1 and TRBJ1-4; no clear D gene. The V gene lost 3 bases and the J gene lost 0 bases, with 8 bases spanning the gap. The CDR3 has 15 residues. Germline CDR1 reads SGHAT; CDR2 reads FQDESV (reference sequence). CDR3 sequence reads: CASSLRSATNEKLFF. CDR3 nucleotides: TGTGCCAGCAGCTTGCGCTCTGCAACTAATGAAAAACTGTTTTTT.

The chain couples TRBV7-2 to TRBJ2-4, with TRBD1 matching over 8 bases. J lost 0 bases, V lost 5 bases, and 6 bases had no gene match. In germline, CDR1 is SGHTA, CDR2 FQGNSA. CDR3 length equals 16 residues. The CDR3 region has the DNA TGTGCCAGCAGCCCGCGGACAGGGCTAGCCAAAAACATTCAGTACTTC. It specifies CASSPRTGLAKNIQYF.

The CDR3 here is CASSLGWTYNEQFF. The DNA for the CDR3 is TGTGCCAGCAGCTTGGGGTGGACCTACAATGAGCAGTTCTTC. The chain joins TRBV5-8 to TRBJ2-1; no clear D gene. Germline CDR1 and CDR2: SGHTS and YDEGEE. Trimming removed 0 bases from V and 2 bases from J, with 6 bases in between. The CDR3 is 14 residues long.

This clone was counted a few times. The chain links TRBV27 to TRBJ1-5; D is unresolved. V was clipped by 3 bases and J by 6 bases, with 12 bases between them. The CDR3 has 14 residues. Per germline, CDR1 MNHEY and CDR2 SMNVEV (reference sequence). This chain's CDR3 is CASSFSMTGQPQHF. As DNA, the CDR3 is TGTGCCAGCAGTTTTTCCATGACGGGTCAGCCCCAGCATTTT.

The V gene is TRBV6-2 or TRBV6-3, the J gene TRBJ2-3; D unclear. V shed 2 bases and J shed 6 bases, with 12 bases lying between them. Germline V gene data show CDR1 as MNHEY and CDR2 as SVGEGT. There are 14 residues in the CDR3. In nucleotides, the CDR3 is TGTGCCAGCAGTTACCCCCCGCTCGGGGATACGCAGTATTTT. Its translation: CASSYPPLGDTQYF.

The rearrangement joins TRBV12-5 to TRBJ2-4; the D call may be TRBD1 or TRBD2 (6 bases each). Germline-derived CDR1 and CDR2 are LGHNT and FRNRAP. This CDR3 has 17 residues. The V end lost 1 base, the J end lost 4 bases, and 17 bases lay between the germline ends. The CDR3 coding sequence is TGTGCTAGTGGTTTGGACCCTAGTAAGGGGGGAAAAAACATTCAGTACTTC. The encoded protein is CASGLDPSKGGKNIQYF.

V usage is TRBV28 and J usage is TRBJ1-2; tentative D call: TRBD1 (5 bases). This CDR3 region has 14 residues. Trimming removed 7 bases from V and 1 base from J, with 13 bases in between. Germline loops: CDR1 MDHEN, CDR2 SYDVKM. DNA for the CDR3: TGTGCCAGCAAATCCGGGACTGATAACTATGGCTACACCTTC. Amino acids: CASKSGTDNYGYTF.

The chain couples TRBV30 to TRBJ1-2; no clear D. The CDR3 has 12 residues. The V end lost 3 bases, the J end lost 8 bases, and 13 bases lay between the germline ends. Per the germline V gene, CDR1 is GTSNPN and CDR2 is SVGIG (reference sequence). CDR3 loop: CAWRGSTEGYTF. CDR3 nucleotide sequence: TGTGCCTGGAGGGGGTCCACCGAGGGCTACACCTTC.

The J gene is TRBJ2-1, the V gene TRBV18; possibly TRBD2 for D (6 bases). This CDR3 is built from 16 residues. From germline, CDR1 is KGHSH and CDR2 LQKENI. Trimming removed 1 base at V and 0 bases at J, with 10 bases between. Here the CDR3 reads CASSPRAGSSYNEQFF. CDR3 nucleotides: TGTGCCAGCTCACCACGCGCGGGAAGCTCCTACAATGAGCAGTTCTTC.

This chain joins TRBV28 and TRBJ1-4; D unresolved. The CDR3 is made up of 15 amino acids. V was clipped by 3 bases and J by 0 bases, with 8 bases between them. Germline CDR1 MDHEN, CDR2 SYDVKM. In nucleotides, the CDR3 is TGTGCCAGCAGTTTGACCGCCTCAACTAATGAAAAACTGTTTTTT. Its translation: CASSLTASTNEKLFF.

J is TRBJ1-3 and V is TRBV5-1; D remains unclear. The CDR3 is 15 amino acids. V was clipped by 0 bases and J by 3 bases, with 10 bases between them. In germline, CDR1 is SGHRS, CDR2 YFSETQ. CDR3 sequence: CASSLGDSFGNTIYF. Written as DNA, the CDR3 is TGCGCCAGCAGCTTGGGGGATAGTTTTGGAAACACCATATATTTT.

J is TRBJ1-1 and V is TRBV5-1, with no clear D. The CDR3 spans 14 residues. V shed 5 bases and J shed 3 bases, with 14 bases lying between them. Germline CDR1 reads SGHRS; CDR2 reads YFSETQ. CDR3 DNA: TGCGCCAGCAGGCTGGGGTATTCGGACACTGAAGCTTTCTTT. Protein: CASRLGYSDTEAFF.

This chain joins TRBV6-5 and TRBJ1-3; unclear D gene. The CDR3 totals 15 residues. Per germline, CDR1 MNHEY and CDR2 SVGAGI. Trimming removed 8 bases at V and 2 bases at J, with 16 bases between. DNA of the CDR3: TGTGCCAGCCCCGATCAGGCAACAACTGGAAACACCATATATTTT. It is translated as CASPDQATTGNTIYF.

The genes are TRBV9 and TRBJ1-3; D is possibly TRBD1 (5 bases). V lost 4 bases and J 0 bases, leaving 11 bases between the germline ends. The CDR3 is 15 amino acids. Germline CDR1 and CDR2: SGDLS and YYNGEE. CDR3 sequence: CASSLTANSGNTIYF. CDR3 DNA: TGTGCCAGCAGCTTGACAGCGAACTCTGGAAACACCATATATTTT.

The chain is built from TRBV7-9 and TRBJ1-2, with D possibly matching TRBD1 (5 bases). CDR3 length equals 14 residues. In germline, CDR1 is SEHNR, CDR2 FQNEAQ (reference sequence). V was trimmed by 1 base and J by 10 bases, leaving 16 bases between them. CDR3 DNA: TGTGCCAGCAGCTTAGTAGGTCAGGGTAACCTCTACACCTTC. This gives the protein CASSLVGQGNLYTF.

The V and J genes are TRBV5-3 and TRBJ1-2; the match to TRBD1 covers 8 bases. TRBV5-3 is an open reading frame whose function is uncertain. There are 14 residues in the CDR3. V lost 4 bases and J lost 4; bases outside the gene matches: 6. This CDR3 reads CARSETGVGYGYTF. Here the CDR3 DNA reads TGTGCCAGAAGCGAGACAGGGGTTGGCTATGGCTACACCTTC.

The chain employs TRBV27 and TRBJ1-2; no clear D gene. Germline V gene data show CDR1 as MNHEY and CDR2 as SMNVEV (reference sequence). The CDR3 sequence is 13 residues long. The V gene lost 8 bases and the J gene lost 4 bases, with 14 bases spanning the gap. The CDR3 sequence: CASGERGSYGYTF. The CDR3 DNA reads as TGTGCCAGCGGCGAACGGGGTAGCTATGGCTACACCTTC.